These 15 T cell receptor beta chains originate from one sample sequenced in a study of control samples from healthy donors and cancer patients. TCRdb's table, derived via immunoSEQ multiplex PCR, lists solely in-frame clones and lacks some. The data show about 150,000 clones, with approximately 93% seen just once and 2% to 2.5% held by the top ten. What was sequenced was blood. Every receptor here comes from a man in his fifties or sixties in good health.

This clone came up once. The CDR3 DNA sequence: TGTGCCAGCTCACGCCCGGGACAGGGAGGCTACACCTTC. Protein: CASSRPGQGGYTF. The gene calls are TRBV18 and TRBJ1-2, with TRBD1 identical over 9 bases. The CDR3 loop spans 13 amino acids. Germline CDR1 reads KGHSH; CDR2 reads LQKENI. With 4 bases clipped from V and 8 bases from J, the junction kept 5 bases outside the gene matches.

This sequence joins TRBV15 and TRBJ1-1; TRBD1 is a possible D gene (5 bases). The CDR3 length is 17 residues. V lost 3 bases and J 5 bases, leaving 22 bases between the germline ends. Germline V CDR1 and CDR2: LNHNV, YYDKDF (reference sequence). The CDR3 is CATSRTRGGDRGTEAFF. The CDR3 DNA reads TGTGCCACCAGCAGGACCCGGGGGGGGGACCGTGGGACTGAAGCTTTCTTT. The full variable domain, completed using reference TRBV15 and TRBJ1-1, is DAMVIQNPRYQVTQFGKPVTLSCSQTLNHNVMYWYQQKSSQAPKLLFHYYDKDFNNEADTPDNFQSRRPNTSFCFLDIRSPGLGDTAMYLCATSRTRGGDRGTEAFFGQGTRLTVV.

This clone was observed a single time. CDR3 in amino acids: CAVLGSRLYEQYF. The CDR3 bases are TGTGCCGTCCTGGGGTCCCGACTCTACGAGCAGTACTTC. The V call is TRBV28, the J call TRBJ2-7, with D uncertain. The V end was cut by 11 bases, the J end by 3 bases, with 17 bases between. The germline V gene encodes CDR1 MDHEN and CDR2 SYDVKM. This CDR3 region has 13 residues.

This chain uses TRBV24-1 with TRBJ1-5, with D unresolved. CDR1 is KGHDR, CDR2 SFDVKD, per germline. Trimming left V 8 bases short and J 7 bases short, with 20 bases between. CDR3 length equals 15 residues. CDR3 region: CATMKKPGRGQPQHF. The CDR3 DNA follows: TGTGCCACCATGAAGAAGCCGGGGAGAGGGCAGCCCCAGCATTTT.

This clone was recorded a few times. The chain recombines TRBV7-3 with TRBJ1-6; 9 bases align to TRBD1. Germline V lookup: CDR1 SGHTA, CDR2 FQGTGA. V was clipped by 2 bases and J by 7 bases; unmatched bases: 0. The CDR3 totals 14 residues. In DNA form, the CDR3 reads TGTGCCAGCAGCTTAGGGACAGGGAATTCACCCCTCCACTTT. Residues: CASSLGTGNSPLHF.

This chain joins TRBV2 and TRBJ2-3; 9 bases match TRBD2. Looked up from germline, CDR1 is SNHLY and CDR2 is FYNNEI. The CDR3 length is 14 residues. V dropped 6 bases and J dropped 4; count of bases not matched to a gene: 5. CDR3 region: CASSSGLASDTQYF. The CDR3 coding sequence is TGTGCCAGCAGCTCGGGACTAGCCTCAGATACGCAGTATTTT.

The J gene is TRBJ2-2, the V gene TRBV6-5; tentatively, D is TRBD1 (6 bases). Deletions cut 2 bases from V and 6 bases from J, with 13 bases between. Germline values: CDR1 MNHEY, CDR2 SVGAGI. This CDR3 contains 15 residues. Here the CDR3 reads CASSYAAGAAGELFF. The DNA for the CDR3 is TGTGCCAGCAGTTACGCCGCAGGGGCCGCCGGGGAGCTGTTTTTT.

The chain is built from TRBV5-6 and TRBJ2-3, with unresolved D. CDR3 length: 14 residues. Looked up from germline, CDR1 is SGHDT and CDR2 is YYEEEE. The V end lost 1 base, the J end lost 4 bases, and 10 bases lay between the germline ends. The CDR3 sequence: CASSLIDRADTQYF. The DNA of the CDR3 is TGTGCCAGCAGCTTGATCGATAGGGCAGATACGCAGTATTTT. The complete variable domain, with remaining parts taken from reference TRBV5-6 and TRBJ2-3, reads DAGVTQSPTHLIKTRGQQVTLRCSPKSGHDTVSWYQQALGQGPQFIFQYYEEEERQRGNFPDRFSGHQFPNYSSELNVNALLLGDSALYLCASSLIDRADTQYFGPGTRLTVL.

The V call is TRBV6-1, the J call TRBJ2-2; D not resolved. The CDR3 covers 13 residues. Trimming left V 2 bases short and J 8 bases short, with 9 bases between. Germline loops: CDR1 MNHNS, CDR2 SASEGT. This CDR3 is CASSERAVGELFF. The CDR3 nucleotides are TGTGCCAGCAGTGAACGGGCAGTGGGGGAGCTGTTTTTT.

The chain links TRBV6-6 to TRBJ2-7, with TRBD2 matching over 11 bases. This CDR3 is built from 15 residues. Germline lookup yields CDR1 MNHNY and CDR2 SVGAGI (reference sequence). V lost 6 bases and J lost 5; bases outside the gene matches: 9. The CDR3, as DNA: TGTGCCAGCAGGACTAGCGGGAACAACCTCAACGAGCAGTACTTC. Protein: CASRTSGNNLNEQYF.

The chain carries TRBV5-4 and TRBJ1-2, with D maybe TRBD1 (5 bases). Per germline, CDR1 SGHNT and CDR2 YYREEE (reference sequence). V shed 0 bases and J shed 2 bases, with 11 bases lying between them. This CDR3 is 15 amino acids long. Here the CDR3 reads CASSLGQTLNYGYTF. The DNA for the CDR3 is TGTGCCAGCAGCTTGGGACAGACTTTAAACTATGGCTACACCTTC.

V usage is TRBV28 and J usage is TRBJ2-7, with D possibly TRBD1 on 6 matching bases. V was pared by 5 bases and J by 1 base, with 12 bases between. Germline-derived CDR1 and CDR2 are MDHEN and SYDVKM. This CDR3 comprises 14 residues. The CDR3 loop is CASSTPQGSYEQYF. The CDR3 DNA sequence: TGTGCCAGCAGTACACCTCAGGGGTCCTACGAGCAGTACTTC. The whole variable domain, remainder taken from reference TRBV28 and TRBJ2-7, is DVKVTQSSRYLVKRTGEKVFLECVQDMDHENMFWYRQDPGLGLRLIYFSYDVKMKEKGDIPEGYSVSREKKERFSLILESASTNQTSMYLCASSTPQGSYEQYFGPGTRLTVT.

J is TRBJ1-1 and V is TRBV30; D call uncertain. This CDR3 is built from 13 residues. The germline CDR1 and CDR2 sequences are GTSNPN and SVGIG (reference sequence). The V gene lost 0 bases and the J gene lost 8 bases, with 13 bases spanning the gap. Here the CDR3 DNA reads TGTGCCTGGAGTGTGCGGCAGGTAAACGAAGCTTTCTTT. Translated, it gives CAWSVRQVNEAFF.

In its sample, this clone was seen once. The rearrangement joins TRBV5-1 to TRBJ2-1; 10 positions match TRBD1. Germline CDR1 reads SGHRS; CDR2 reads YFSETQ. The CDR3 is 16 residues long. The V segment lost 0 bases and the J segment 7 bases; nucleotides outside the gene matches: 7. Here the CDR3 reads CASSLGQGAGRNEQFF. CDR3 in DNA: TGCGCCAGCAGCTTGGGACAGGGGGCGGGTAGGAATGAGCAGTTCTTC.

CDR3 in DNA: TGTGCCAGCAGCGCTACAGGGAACGAGCAGTACTTC. Translated: CASSATGNEQYF. The chain is built from TRBV7-9 and TRBJ2-7; possibly TRBD1 for D (6 bases). CDR3 length: 12 residues. Germline CDR1 and CDR2: SEHNR and FQNEAQ (reference sequence). Deletions cut 5 bases from V and 5 bases from J, with 10 bases between. The full variable domain, in which reference TRBV7-9 and TRBJ2-7 provide the parts outside the CDR3, is DTGVSQNPRHKITKRGQNVTFRCDPISEHNRLYWYRQTLGQGPEFLTYFQNEAQLEKSRLLSDRFSAERPKGSFSTLEIQRTEQGDSAMYLCASSATGNEQYFGPGTRLTVT.